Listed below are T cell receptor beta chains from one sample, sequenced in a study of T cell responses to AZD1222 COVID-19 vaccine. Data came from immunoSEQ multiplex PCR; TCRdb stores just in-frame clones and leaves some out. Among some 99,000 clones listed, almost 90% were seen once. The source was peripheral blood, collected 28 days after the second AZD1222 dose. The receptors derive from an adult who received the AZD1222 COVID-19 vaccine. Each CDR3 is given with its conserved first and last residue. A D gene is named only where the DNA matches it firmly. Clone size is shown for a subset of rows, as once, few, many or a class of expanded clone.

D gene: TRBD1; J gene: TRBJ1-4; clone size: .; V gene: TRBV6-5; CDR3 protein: CASRGTGTGNEKLFF; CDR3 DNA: TGTGCCAGCAGGGGGACCGGGACAGGGAATGAAAAACTGTTTTTT
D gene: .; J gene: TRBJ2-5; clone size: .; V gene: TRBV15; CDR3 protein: CATSSFRQETQYF; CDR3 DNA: TGTGCCACCAGCTCATTTAGGCAAGAGACCCAGTACTTC
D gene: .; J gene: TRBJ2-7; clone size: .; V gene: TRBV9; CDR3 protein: CASSVAGVSSYEQYF; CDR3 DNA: TGTGCCAGCAGCGTTGCAGGAGTTAGCTCCTACGAGCAGTACTTC
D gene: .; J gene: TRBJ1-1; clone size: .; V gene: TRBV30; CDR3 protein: CAWRSPSGTEAFF; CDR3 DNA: TGTGCCTGGAGAAGTCCGTCTGGCACTGAAGCTTTCTTT
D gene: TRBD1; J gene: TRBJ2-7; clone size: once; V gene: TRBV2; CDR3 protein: CASGQGYEQYF; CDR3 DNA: TGTGCCAGCGGACAGGGCTACGAGCAGTACTTC
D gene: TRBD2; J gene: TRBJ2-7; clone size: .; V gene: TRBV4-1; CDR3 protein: CASSPGGTSYEQYF; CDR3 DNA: TGCGCCAGCAGCCCGGGGGGAACCTCCTACGAGCAGTACTTC
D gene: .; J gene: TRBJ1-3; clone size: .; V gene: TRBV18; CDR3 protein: CASSPEEAYSGNTIYF; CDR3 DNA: TGTGCCAGCTCACCGGAGGAGGCCTACTCTGGAAACACCATATATTTT
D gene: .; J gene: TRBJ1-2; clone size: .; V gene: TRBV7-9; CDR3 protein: CASSPTRGNGYTF; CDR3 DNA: TGTGCCAGCAGCCCAACTCGAGGAAATGGCTACACCTTC
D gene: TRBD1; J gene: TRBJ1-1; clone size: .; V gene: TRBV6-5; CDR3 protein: CASSYQPTGINTEAFF; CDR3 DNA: TGTGCCAGCAGTTACCAACCGACAGGGATTAACACTGAAGCTTTCTTT
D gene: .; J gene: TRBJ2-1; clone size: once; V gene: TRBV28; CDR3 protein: CASSYSRDYNEQFF; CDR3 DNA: TGTGCCAGCAGTTACAGTAGGGACTACAATGAGCAGTTCTTC
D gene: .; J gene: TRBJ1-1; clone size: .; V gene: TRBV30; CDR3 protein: CAWSPLGVTEAFF; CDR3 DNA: TGTGCCTGGAGCCCTTTGGGGGTCACTGAAGCTTTCTTT
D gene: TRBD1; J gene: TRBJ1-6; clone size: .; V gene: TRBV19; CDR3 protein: CASNSGQDRIFNSPLHF; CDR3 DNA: TGTGCCAGTAATTCCGGACAGGACAGAATTTTCAACTCACCCCTCCACTTT
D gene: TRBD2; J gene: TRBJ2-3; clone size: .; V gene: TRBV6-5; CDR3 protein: CASNPSGSTDTQYF; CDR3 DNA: TGTGCCAGCAATCCTAGCGGTAGCACAGATACGCAGTATTTT
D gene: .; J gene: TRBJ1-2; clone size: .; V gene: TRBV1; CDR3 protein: CTSRHTGDYGYTF; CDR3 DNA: TGCACCAGCAGACACACAGGGGACTATGGCTACACCTTC
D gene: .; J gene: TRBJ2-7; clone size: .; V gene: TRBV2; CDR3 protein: CASRAGTQYEQYF; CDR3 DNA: TGTGCCAGCAGAGCCGGGACGCAATACGAGCAGTACTTC
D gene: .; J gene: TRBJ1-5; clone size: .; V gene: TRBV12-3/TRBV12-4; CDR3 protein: CASSLARGQPQHF; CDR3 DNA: TGTGCCAGCAGTTTAGCGCGGGGTCAGCCCCAGCATTTT
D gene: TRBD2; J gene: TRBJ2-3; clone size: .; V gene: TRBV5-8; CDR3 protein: CASSLSSGRAVDTQYF; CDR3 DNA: TGTGCCAGCAGCTTATCTAGCGGGAGGGCGGTAGATACGCAGTATTTT
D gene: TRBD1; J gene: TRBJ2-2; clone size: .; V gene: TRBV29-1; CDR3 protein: CSGGQGAVPGELFF; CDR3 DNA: TGCAGCGGTGGACAGGGGGCGGTGCCCGGGGAGCTGTTTTTT
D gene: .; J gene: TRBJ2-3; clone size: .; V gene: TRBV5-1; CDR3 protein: CASSLAPGAERTDTQYF; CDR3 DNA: TGCGCCAGCAGCTTGGCCCCAGGGGCAGAGCGCACAGATACGCAGTATTTT
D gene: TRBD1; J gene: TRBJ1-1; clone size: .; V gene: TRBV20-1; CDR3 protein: CSASWDREPNTEAFF; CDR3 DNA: TGCAGTGCTAGTTGGGACAGAGAGCCCAACACTGAAGCTTTCTTT
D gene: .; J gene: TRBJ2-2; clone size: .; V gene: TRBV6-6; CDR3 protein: CASSLGRGISGELFF; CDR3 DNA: TGTGCCAGCAGTTTGGGAAGAGGGATCTCCGGGGAGCTGTTTTTT
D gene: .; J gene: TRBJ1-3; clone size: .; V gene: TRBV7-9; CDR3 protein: CASSLQQGSGNTIYF; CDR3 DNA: TGTGCCAGCAGCCTGCAACAGGGTTCTGGAAACACCATATATTTT
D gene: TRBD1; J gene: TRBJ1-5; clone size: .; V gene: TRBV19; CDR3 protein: CASSSRKGTGHQPQHF; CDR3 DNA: TGTGCCAGTAGTTCACGAAAAGGGACAGGGCATCAGCCCCAGCATTTT
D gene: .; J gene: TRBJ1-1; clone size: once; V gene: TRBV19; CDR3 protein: CASSGTEAFF; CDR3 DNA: TGTGCCAGTTCGGGCACTGAAGCTTTCTTT
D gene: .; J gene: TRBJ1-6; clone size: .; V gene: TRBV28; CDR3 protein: CASSPFDSDNSPLHF; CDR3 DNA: TGTGCCAGCAGTCCCTTCGACAGCGATAATTCACCCCTCCACTTT
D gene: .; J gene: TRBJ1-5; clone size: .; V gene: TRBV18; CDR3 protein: CASSRGSNQPQHF; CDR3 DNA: TGTGCCAGCTCACGAGGGAGCAATCAGCCCCAGCATTTT
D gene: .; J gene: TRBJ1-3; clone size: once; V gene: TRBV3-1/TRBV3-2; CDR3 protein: CASSQGSGSGNTIYF; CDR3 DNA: TGTGCCAGCAGCCAGGGCTCGGGCTCTGGAAACACCATATATTTT
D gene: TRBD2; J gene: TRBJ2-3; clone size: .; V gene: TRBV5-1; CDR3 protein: CASSRVSGDLTDTQYF; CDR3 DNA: TGCGCCAGCAGCCGGGTTAGCGGGGACCTCACAGATACGCAGTATTTT
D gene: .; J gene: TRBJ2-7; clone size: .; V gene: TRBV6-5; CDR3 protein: CASNFGSTYEQYF; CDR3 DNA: TGTGCCAGCAATTTCGGGAGCACCTACGAGCAGTACTTC
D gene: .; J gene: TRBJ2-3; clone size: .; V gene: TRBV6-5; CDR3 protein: CASRSGTRDTQYF; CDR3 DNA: TGTGCCAGCAGGTCCGGGACTCGAGATACGCAGTATTTT
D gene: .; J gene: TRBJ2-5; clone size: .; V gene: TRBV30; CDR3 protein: CAWRQGTVGETQYF; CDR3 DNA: TGTGCCTGGAGACAAGGGACGGTGGGGGAGACCCAGTACTTC
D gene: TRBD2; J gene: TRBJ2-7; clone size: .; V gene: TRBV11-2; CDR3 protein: CASSSWGGFGEQYF; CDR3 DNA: TGTGCCAGCAGCTCATGGGGGGGGTTCGGAGAGCAGTACTTC
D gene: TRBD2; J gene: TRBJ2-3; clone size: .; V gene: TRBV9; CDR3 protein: CASSVAGAAGATDTQYF; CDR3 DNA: TGTGCCAGCAGCGTAGCTGGGGCAGCGGGAGCGACAGATACGCAGTATTTT
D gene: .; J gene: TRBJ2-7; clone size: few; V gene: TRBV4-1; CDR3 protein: CASSQGGGQGFRSYEQYF; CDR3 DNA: TGCGCCAGCAGCCAGGGTGGGGGGCAAGGGTTCAGGTCCTACGAGCAGTACTTC
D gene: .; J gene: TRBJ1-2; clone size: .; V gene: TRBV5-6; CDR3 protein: CASSLSPAGYTF; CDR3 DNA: TGTGCCAGCAGCTTGTCGCCAGCTGGCTACACCTTC
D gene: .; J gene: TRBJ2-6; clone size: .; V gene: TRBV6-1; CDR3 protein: CASSVRTIAGANVPTF; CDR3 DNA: TGTGCCAGCAGTGTGAGGACAATAGCTGGGGCCAACGTCCCGACTTTC
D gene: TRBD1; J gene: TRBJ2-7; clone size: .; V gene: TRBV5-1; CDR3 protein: CASSAGTGPNEQYF; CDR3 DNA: TGCGCCAGCAGCGCCGGGACAGGGCCCAACGAGCAGTACTTC
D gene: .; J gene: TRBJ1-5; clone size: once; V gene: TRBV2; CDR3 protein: CARVGCNQPQHF; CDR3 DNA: TGTGCGCGGGTGGGGTGCAATCAGCCCCAGCATTTT
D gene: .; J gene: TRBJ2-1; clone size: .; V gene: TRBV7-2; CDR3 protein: CASSGEWGRPSRYNEQFF; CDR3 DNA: TGTGCCAGCAGCGGCGAATGGGGCCGGCCTAGCCGGTACAATGAGCAGTTCTTC
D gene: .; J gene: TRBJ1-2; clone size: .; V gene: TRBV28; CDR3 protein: CASSPSNYGYTF; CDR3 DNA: TGTGCCAGCAGCCCCTCCAACTATGGCTACACCTTC
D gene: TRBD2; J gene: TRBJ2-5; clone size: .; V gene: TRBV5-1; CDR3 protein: CASSHGLAGEGTQYF; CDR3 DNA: TGCGCCAGCAGCCATGGACTAGCGGGAGAGGGGACCCAGTACTTC
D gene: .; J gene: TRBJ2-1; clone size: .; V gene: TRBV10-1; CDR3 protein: CASSDPTGGIWGEQFF; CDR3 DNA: TGCGCCAGCAGTGACCCGACCGGAGGGATTTGGGGTGAGCAGTTCTTC
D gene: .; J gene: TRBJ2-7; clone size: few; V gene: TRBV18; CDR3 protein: CASSPPGLLYEQYF; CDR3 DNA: TGTGCCAGCTCACCACCGGGACTTCTCTACGAGCAGTACTTC
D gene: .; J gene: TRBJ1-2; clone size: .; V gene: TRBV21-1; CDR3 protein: CATIKQDRLYGYTF; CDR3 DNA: TGTGCCACCATAAAGCAAGACAGACTATATGGCTACACCTTC
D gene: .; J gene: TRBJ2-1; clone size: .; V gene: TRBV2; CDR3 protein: CASSERVGPFAFGQFF; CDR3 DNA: TGTGCCAGCAGTGAACGTGTAGGACCCTTTGCTTTTGGGCAGTTCTTC
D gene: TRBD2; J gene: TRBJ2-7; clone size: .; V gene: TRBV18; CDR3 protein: CASSPQRDAYEQYF; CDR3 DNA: TGTGCCAGCTCACCACAGCGGGACGCCTACGAGCAGTACTTC
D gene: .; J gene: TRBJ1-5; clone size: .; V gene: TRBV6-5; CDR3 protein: CASREILRNQPQHF; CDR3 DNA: TGTGCCAGCAGGGAGATTCTCAGGAATCAGCCCCAGCATTTT